A single sample gave rise to the 24 T cell receptor beta chains below, sequenced in a study of blood T cells in healthy people across ages. It was with a sample-barcoded 5' primer and a J-beta primer mix that a second PCR of roughly 6 to 12 cycles was run. TCRdb analysed the 5' RACE reads with MiXCR anew, one entry per CDR3 protein. The sample holds hundreds of thousands of distinct CDR3 sequences; approximately 25% are singletons and the top ten take 9.4%. These records were also assigned to another study, of T cells of mothers and their children.

Sequencing was performed on blood. The receptors were gathered from a boy younger than 18 in good health.

This clonotype was counted only a few times. The chain carries TRBV20-1 and TRBJ2-2, with 8 bases fitting TRBD2. CDR1 is DFQATT and CDR2 is SNEGSKA in the germline V gene (reference sequence). The CDR3 spans 15 residues. The V segment lost 2 bases and the J segment 5 bases; nucleotides outside the gene matches: 7. CDR3 sequence (DNA): TGCAGTGCTAGATTGTTCGGGAGGGGGACCGGGGAGCTGTTTTTT. Translation gives CSARLFGRGTGELFF.

The chain uses TRBV28 and TRBJ1-6; D is unclear. Germline V lookup: CDR1 MDHEN, CDR2 SYDVKM. The length of the CDR3 is 12 residues. V was clipped by 6 bases and J by 3 bases, with 3 bases between them. CDR3 DNA sequence: TGTGCCAGCAGCGACTATAATTCACCCCTCCACTTT. This gives the protein CASSDYNSPLHF.

The chain is built from TRBV29-1 and TRBJ2-4; tentative D call: TRBD2 (5 bases). The CDR3 extends over 12 amino acids. Germline V gene lookup returns CDR1 SQVTM and CDR2 ANQGSEA. The V gene lost 4 bases and the J gene lost 5 bases, with 9 bases spanning the gap. For the CDR3, the DNA is TGCAGCGTTGTGGACTTAGAAAACATTCAGTACTTC. Its protein is CSVVDLENIQYF.

This clonotype was seen only a few times. CDR3: CASSRTSGLLQETQYF. The CDR3 bases are TGTGCCAGCAGTCGGACTAGCGGGCTGCTACAAGAGACCCAGTACTTC. The gene calls are TRBV28 and TRBJ2-5, with 11 nucleotides matching TRBD2. The V and J ends lost 5 bases and 2 bases, in that order; junction bases with no gene match: 7. In germline, CDR1 is MDHEN, CDR2 SYDVKM. This CDR3 has 16 residues.

The chain recombines TRBV20-1 with TRBJ2-7; the D gene is possibly TRBD2 (6 bases). CDR1 and CDR2 from the germline V gene are DFQATT and SNEGSKA (reference sequence). V lost 6 bases to trimming and J lost 5 bases, with 14 bases between them. This CDR3 is 12 amino acids long. The CDR3 coding sequence is TGCAGTGCGGGGAAAGCTAGCGACGAGCAGTACTTC. This gives the protein CSAGKASDEQYF.

This clonotype was detected a few times. The chain carries TRBV5-1 and TRBJ2-4; D is perhaps TRBD2 (7 bases). Trimming removed 0 bases from V and 2 bases from J, with 12 bases in between. This CDR3 has 16 amino acids. CDR1 is SGHRS and CDR2 is YFSETQ in the germline V gene. The CDR3 DNA reads TGCGCCAGCAGCTTGGACGGGGGGCTAACCAAAAACATTCAGTACTTC. Translating gives CASSLDGGLTKNIQYF. Full variable domain (missing parts from reference TRBV5-1 and TRBJ2-4): KAGVTQTPRYLIKTRGQQVTLSCSPISGHRSVSWYQQTPGQGLQFLFEYFSETQRNKGNFPGRFSGRQFSNSRSEMNVSTLELGDSALYLCASSLDGGLTKNIQYFGAGTRLSVL.

This clonotype has only a few counts. The J gene is TRBJ2-1, the V gene TRBV14, with a tentative D call TRBD1 (6 bases). The CDR3 extends over 14 amino acids. V lost 3 bases, J lost 14 bases, and 20 bases lay in between. Looked up from germline, CDR1 is SGHDN and CDR2 is FVKESK. CDR3 sequence (DNA): TGTGCCAGCAGCCATGACAATCCCACAGGGATGGAGTTCTTC. Translation gives CASSHDNPTGMEFF.

This clonotype was seen a handful of times. V gene TRBV24-1 combines with J gene TRBJ2-1, with D perhaps matching TRBD1 (6 bases). There are 17 residues in the CDR3. V was shortened by 4 bases and J by 2 bases, with 17 bases between the two germline ends. From germline, CDR1 is KGHDR and CDR2 SFDVKD. This CDR3 reads CATSDPGQKGPYNEQFF. The CDR3, as DNA: TGTGCCACCAGTGACCCCGGACAGAAGGGCCCCTACAATGAGCAGTTCTTC.

The V gene is TRBV28, the J gene TRBJ1-2, with D possibly matching TRBD1 (5 bases). The germline V gene has CDR1 MDHEN and CDR2 SYDVKM. The CDR3 covers 13 residues. Trimming cost V 6 bases and J 4 bases, with 12 bases left between them. CDR3 nucleotides: TGTGCCAGCAGACAACAGGAAATCTATGGCTACACCTTC. Its translation: CASRQQEIYGYTF.

The chain joins TRBV24-1 to TRBJ2-3; 9 bases map to TRBD1. This CDR3 has 17 residues. Germline CDR1 and CDR2: KGHDR and SFDVKD. Unmatched junction bases numbered 11, after V lost 5 bases and J lost 3 bases. The CDR3 region has the DNA TGTGCCACCAGTGCCACTACCGGGACAGGGAGAACAGATACGCAGTATTTT. Its protein is CATSATTGTGRTDTQYF.

The V gene is TRBV24-1, the J gene TRBJ2-7; D remains ambiguous. The V end lost 0 bases, the J end lost 7 bases, and 6 bases lay between the germline ends. Germline lookup yields CDR1 KGHDR and CDR2 SFDVKD. The CDR3 sequence is 12 residues long. The CDR3 loop is CATSDLAPEQYF. DNA for the CDR3: TGTGCCACCAGTGATTTGGCGCCGGAGCAGTACTTC.

The V and J genes are TRBV5-1 and TRBJ2-5; unclear D gene. The assigned J gene may be wrong: the sequence end matches TRBJ2-7 better. This CDR3 region has 12 residues. CDR1 is SGHRS and CDR2 is YFSETQ in the germline V gene. This CDR3 reads CASSLREDEQYF. The CDR3 region has the DNA TGCGCCAGCAGCTTACGAGAGGACGAGCAGTACTTC.

There are a few counts of this clonotype. This chain links TRBV20-1 with TRBJ1-2; 9 nucleotides agree with TRBD1. Germline CDR1 DFQATT, CDR2 SNEGSKA (reference sequence). J was trimmed by 6 bases and V by 6 bases; bases with no gene match: 5. The CDR3 has 12 residues. The CDR3 loop is CSAAGTGNGYTF. The CDR3, as DNA: TGCAGTGCAGCCGGGACAGGGAATGGCTACACCTTC.

This clonotype was observed a few times. The genes are TRBV4-1 and TRBJ1-4, with TRBD1 matching over 10 bases. The germline gives CDR1 MGHRA, CDR2 YSYEKL. Trimming took 4 bases from V and 7 from J; bases not matched to a gene: 6. The CDR3 loop spans 15 amino acids. CDR3 nucleotides: TGCGCCAGCAGCCGCCCGACAGGGGGCATTGAAAAACTGTTTTTT. It yields the protein CASSRPTGGIEKLFF.

This clonotype was detected a few times. J is TRBJ2-3 and V is TRBV27; 8 nucleotides agree with TRBD2. After removal of 5 bases from V and 0 bases from J, the junction contained 7 bases not matched to a gene. This CDR3 comprises 16 residues. The germline gives CDR1 MNHEY, CDR2 SMNVEV (reference sequence). This CDR3 is CASSEIAGFSTDTQYF. The CDR3 DNA follows: TGTGCCAGCAGTGAAATAGCGGGGTTTAGCACAGATACGCAGTATTTT.

The rearrangement links TRBV29-1 to TRBJ2-1, with TRBD2 matching 11 bases. Germline V gives CDR1 SQVTM, CDR2 ANQGSEA. The CDR3 has 15 residues. The junction had 6 bases not matched to a gene; V was cut back by 1 base and J by 7 bases. In DNA, the CDR3 is TGCAGCGTTGAAGGGCTAGCGGGAGGTACGAATGAGCAGTTCTTC. Its translation: CSVEGLAGGTNEQFF.

The chain links TRBV10-3 to TRBJ2-7; D unclear. The CDR3 runs 11 residues. Trimming took 4 bases from V and 4 from J, leaving 5 bases between them. Germline CDR1 and CDR2: ENHRY and SYGVKD. CDR3 sequence (DNA): TGTGCCATCAGTGCGCATTACGAGCAGTACTTC. Translating it yields CAISAHYEQYF.

This chain uses TRBV28 with TRBJ2-3; D not resolved. CDR1 and CDR2 (germline): MDHEN, SYDVKM. The CDR3 consists of 15 residues. V was pared by 3 bases and J by 2 bases, with 12 bases between. The DNA for the CDR3 is TGTGCCAGCAGTTTCATCTCACGCCCCACAGATACGCAGTATTTT. Amino acids: CASSFISRPTDTQYF.

This clonotype was observed a handful of times. The chain has TRBV5-6 and TRBJ2-5; no clear D gene. TRBJ2-7 matches the DNA end more closely, so the J call is doubtful. CDR1 and CDR2 from the germline V gene are SGHDT and YYEEEE. The CDR3 totals 14 residues. CDR3 DNA: TGTGCCAGCAGTCCCTCAGTGATTTTAGCCGAGCAGTACTTC. Translation gives CASSPSVILAEQYF.

In this sample, this clonotype turned up a few times. The chain employs TRBV28 and TRBJ2-5, with 10 positions matching TRBD2. V lost 4 bases to trimming and J lost 0 bases; unmatched junction nucleotides: 11. Germline V gene sequence: CDR1 MDHEN, CDR2 SYDVKM. The CDR3 covers 18 residues. Written as DNA, the CDR3 is TGTGCCAGCAGTTCGACCACCGGGACTAGCGTGTACCAAGAGACCCAGTACTTC. Translation gives CASSSTTGTSVYQETQYF.

The rearrangement links TRBV7-9 to TRBJ2-5; TRBD1 aligns across 10 bases. Germline V CDR1 and CDR2: SEHNR, FQNEAQ (reference sequence). The V and J ends lost 5 bases and 5 bases, in that order; junction bases with no gene match: 14. The CDR3 totals 17 residues. The CDR3 reads CASSQMGQGTPSETQYF. Here the CDR3 DNA reads TGTGCCAGCAGCCAAATGGGACAGGGGACTCCCTCGGAGACCCAGTACTTC.

This clonotype was found many times. The genes are TRBV18 and TRBJ2-3; D not certain. The V end was cut by 8 bases, the J end by 2 bases, with 8 bases between. CDR3 length equals 12 residues. The germline gives CDR1 KGHSH, CDR2 LQKENI. The CDR3 loop reads CASSPDTDTQYF. The CDR3 DNA sequence: TGTGCCAGCAGCCCGGACACAGATACGCAGTATTTT.

This clonotype was seen a few times. The chain links TRBV15 to TRBJ2-1; D might be TRBD1 or TRBD2, each matching 5 bases. The V gene lost 1 base and the J gene lost 5 bases, with 12 bases spanning the gap. CDR3 size: 15 residues. Germline-derived CDR1 and CDR2 are LNHNV and YYDKDF (reference sequence). The CDR3 DNA reads TGTGCCACCAGCAGAGGAACCGGGGCTAACAATGAGCAGTTCTTC. Translated, it gives CATSRGTGANNEQFF.

The chain combines TRBV20-1 with TRBJ2-1; D might be TRBD2 (6 bases). CDR3 length: 15 residues. Trimming shortened V by 4 bases and J by 0 bases, and 13 bases separated the two germline ends. Germline V gene data show CDR1 as DFQATT and CDR2 as SNEGSKA (reference sequence). The CDR3 coding sequence is TGCAGTGCTAACCCGGGACTCAGCTCCTACAATGAGCAGTTCTTC. This gives the protein CSANPGLSSYNEQFF.